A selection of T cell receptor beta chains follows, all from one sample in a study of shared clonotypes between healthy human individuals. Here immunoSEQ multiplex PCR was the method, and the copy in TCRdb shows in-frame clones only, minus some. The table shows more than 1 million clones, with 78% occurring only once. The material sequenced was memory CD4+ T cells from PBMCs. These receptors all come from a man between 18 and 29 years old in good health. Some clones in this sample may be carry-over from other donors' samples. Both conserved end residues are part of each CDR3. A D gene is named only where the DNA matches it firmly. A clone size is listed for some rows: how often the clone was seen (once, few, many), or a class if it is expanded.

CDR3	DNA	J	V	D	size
CASGHLSGMYSYEQYF	TGTGCTAGTGGCCATCTCTCCGGGATGTACTCCTACGAGCAGTACTTC	TRBJ2-7	TRBV12-5	-	once
CASSLNQGRPQHF	TGTGCCAGCAGTTTAAACCAGGGGCGGCCCCAGCATTTT	TRBJ1-5	TRBV28	-	many
CASSSATGGRNEQFF	TGTGCCAGCAGTTCCGCCACAGGGGGCAGGAATGAGCAGTTCTTC	TRBJ2-1	TRBV6-6	TRBD1	few
CAWSPRNEQFF	TGTGCCTGGAGCCCTCGAAATGAGCAGTTCTTC	TRBJ2-1	TRBV30	-	-
CASWGTGGYEQYF	TGTGCCAGCTGGGGGACGGGGGGTTACGAGCAGTACTTC	TRBJ2-7	TRBV2	TRBD2	many
CASSFGRLFNEKLFF	TGTGCCAGCAGCTTCGGACGGTTGTTTAATGAAAAACTGTTTTTT	TRBJ1-4	TRBV7-2	-	once
CASSQRAGGYEQYF	TGTGCCAGCAGCCAAAGGGCGGGCGGTTACGAGCAGTACTTC	TRBJ2-7	TRBV7-2	-	-
CASSSGTRDLPGEFF	TGTGCCAGCAGCTCCGGGACTAGGGATCTCCCGGGGGAGTTCTTC	TRBJ2-1	TRBV28	TRBD2	-
CASSQGQGLQYF	TGTGCCAGCAGTCAGGGACAGGGACTGCAGTACTTC	TRBJ2-5	TRBV6-6	TRBD1	-
CASSGGGTSVPHEQFF	TGTGCCAGTAGTGGAGGTGGGACTAGCGTCCCCCATGAGCAGTTCTTC	TRBJ2-1	TRBV19	TRBD2	-
CASSPMAGQGASGYTF	TGCGCCAGCAGCCCCATGGCGGGACAGGGGGCAAGTGGCTACACCTTC	TRBJ1-2	TRBV4-3	TRBD1	-
CASSLSGTGTSGYTF	TGCGCCAGCAGCTTATCGGGGACAGGGACGAGTGGCTACACCTTC	TRBJ1-2	TRBV5-1	TRBD1	-
CASSLAELGADTQYF	TGTGCCAGCAGCTTGGCCGAGCTAGGAGCGGATACGCAGTATTTT	TRBJ2-3	TRBV5-4	-	-
CASNGYTGELFF	TGTGCCAGCAATGGGTACACCGGGGAGCTGTTTTTT	TRBJ2-2	TRBV28	-	-
CAWSPPGVNTGELFF	TGTGCCTGGAGCCCCCCCGGGGTGAACACCGGGGAGCTGTTTTTT	TRBJ2-2	TRBV30	-	-
CASSDRSPYGYTF	TGTGCCAGCAGTGACCGCTCCCCCTATGGCTACACCTTC	TRBJ1-2	TRBV5-4	-	-
CASSSRPGQQYF	TGTGCCAGCAGTAGCCGACCAGGCCAGCAGTACTTC	TRBJ2-7	TRBV2	-	-
CASSVRPGQGFRIGELFF	TGCGCCAGCAGCGTAAGACCGGGACAGGGGTTTAGGATCGGGGAGCTGTTTTTT	TRBJ2-2	TRBV4-1	TRBD1	-
CASSFSGMADTQYF	TGCGCCAGCAGCTTTAGCGGGATGGCAGATACGCAGTATTTT	TRBJ2-3	TRBV5-1	TRBD2	-
CASSLEGGANNQPQHF	TGTGCCAGCAGCTTGGAAGGGGGCGCGAACAATCAGCCCCAGCATTTT	TRBJ1-5	TRBV5-8	TRBD1	-
CAIRKAGSGETEAFF	TGTGCCATCAGGAAGGCAGGGTCCGGGGAGACTGAAGCTTTCTTT	TRBJ1-1	TRBV10-3	-	-
CASSSMGRGQSGYTF	TGTGCCAGCAGCTCCATGGGCAGGGGGCAGTCAGGCTACACCTTC	TRBJ1-2	TRBV5-4	TRBD1	-
CASSPSRQPLPEGYF	TGTGCCAGCTCACCAAGCCGACAGCCTTTACCCGAGGGGTATTTT	TRBJ2-3	TRBV18	-	-
CAINGRTSTDTQYF	TGTGCCATCAACGGTAGGACTAGCACAGATACGCAGTATTTT	TRBJ2-3	TRBV10-3	-	-
CASSLSQTPEAFF	TGTGCCAGCAGTTTATCCCAGACTCCTGAAGCTTTCTTT	TRBJ1-1	TRBV28	-	-
CASSPDRGRIYGYTF	TGTGCCAGCAGCCCTGACAGGGGGCGAATCTATGGCTACACCTTC	TRBJ1-2	TRBV7-2	TRBD1	-
CAIRPGTGDGGEQFF	TGTGCCATCAGACCGGGGACAGGGGATGGCGGTGAGCAGTTCTTC	TRBJ2-1	TRBV10-3	TRBD1	-
CAITAGTGVGNTIYF	TGTGCCATCACCGCCGGGACAGGGGTCGGAAACACCATATATTTT	TRBJ1-3	TRBV10-3	TRBD1	-
CASSLDIAFREQFF	TGCGCCAGCAGCTTGGACATCGCATTTCGGGAGCAGTTCTTC	TRBJ2-1	TRBV4-1	-	-
CASSQRPKVRGIKYEQYF	TGTGCCAGCAGCCAACGTCCTAAGGTAAGGGGGATCAAGTACGAGCAGTACTTC	TRBJ2-7	TRBV14	-	-
CSVGFAGGYEQYF	TGCAGCGTTGGCTTCGCGGGGGGTTACGAGCAGTACTTC	TRBJ2-7	TRBV29-1	TRBD2	-
CASSFLGSYNEQFF	TGTGCCAGCAGCTTCCTCGGCTCTTACAATGAGCAGTTCTTC	TRBJ2-1	TRBV5-4	-	once
CASSPTLDRVGGYTF	TGTGCCAGCAGCCCAACCCTCGACAGGGTCGGGGGCTACACCTTC	TRBJ1-2	TRBV6-4	TRBD1	-
CSVVRQVESTEAFF	TGCAGCGTTGTTCGACAGGTTGAATCCACTGAAGCTTTCTTT	TRBJ1-1	TRBV29-1	-	few
CAISGEGAGQETQYF	TGTGCCATCAGTGGGGAAGGGGCTGGCCAAGAGACCCAGTACTTC	TRBJ2-5	TRBV10-3	-	-
CASSLGRTTDTQYF	TGTGCCAGCAGCTTAGGCAGGACCACAGATACGCAGTATTTT	TRBJ2-3	TRBV7-3	-	-
CASSAGIANTEAFF	TGTGCCAGCAGCGCGGGAATTGCGAACACTGAAGCTTTCTTT	TRBJ1-1	TRBV7-3	-	-
CASSSPGQTRHF	TGTGCCAGCAGTTCACCGGGACAGACCCGGCATTTT	TRBJ1-5	TRBV28	TRBD1	few
CASSVASSYNEQFF	TGTGCCAGCAGCGTTGCTTCCTCCTACAATGAGCAGTTCTTC	TRBJ2-1	TRBV9	-	once
CASSHWAIGQGKNEQFF	TGTGCCAGCAGCCACTGGGCAATCGGACAGGGGAAAAATGAGCAGTTCTTC	TRBJ2-1	TRBV4-2	TRBD1	-
CASSRSILGLAKNIQYF	TGTGCCAGCAGCCGAAGCATACTAGGTTTAGCCAAAAACATTCAGTACTTC	TRBJ2-4	TRBV7-2	-	-
CASIRLAGGSGELFF	TGTGCCAGTATAAGGCTAGCGGGAGGTAGCGGGGAGCTGTTTTTT	TRBJ2-2	TRBV19	TRBD2	-
CGATVGSSGNTIYF	TGTGGGGCTACAGTGGGGTCCTCTGGAAACACCATATATTTT	TRBJ1-3	TRBV29-1	-	-
CASSYFGANYGYTF	TGTGCCAGCAGTTACTTCGGGGCTAACTATGGCTACACCTTC	TRBJ1-2	TRBV6-5	-	-
CASSYPEGYNEQFF	TGTGCCAGCAGTTACCCCGAGGGCTACAATGAGCAGTTCTTC	TRBJ2-1	TRBV6-6	-	-
CASSQRLRSSYNEQFF	TGTGCCAGCAGCCAGAGACTACGAAGCTCCTACAATGAGCAGTTCTTC	TRBJ2-1	TRBV11-3	-	-
CASSLRDSILSNQPQHF	TGTGCCAGCAGCTTAAGGGACAGTATCCTTAGCAATCAGCCCCAGCATTTT	TRBJ1-5	TRBV7-2	TRBD1	-
CASSLSWSGDTQYF	TGTGCCAGCAGCTTGTCCTGGAGCGGGGATACGCAGTATTTT	TRBJ2-3	TRBV7-3	-	-
CATSRDLPGWGGAYEQYF	TGTGCCACCAGCAGAGATCTTCCTGGCTGGGGAGGCGCCTACGAGCAGTACTTC	TRBJ2-7	TRBV15	-	-
CASSYLGAGYTF	TGTGCCAGCAGTTACTTAGGGGCTGGCTACACCTTC	TRBJ1-2	TRBV6-5	-	-
CASSSQAGADTQYF	TGTGCCAGCAGCTCCCAAGCGGGAGCAGATACGCAGTATTTT	TRBJ2-3	TRBV7-2	TRBD2	few
CASSGGTGGEAFF	TGCGCCAGCAGTGGTGGGACCGGAGGTGAAGCTTTCTTT	TRBJ1-1	TRBV10-1	-	once
CASSEGQGNTEAFF	TGTGCCAGCAGCGAAGGACAGGGGAACACTGAAGCTTTCTTT	TRBJ1-1	TRBV7-6	TRBD1	-
CASSLTGISNQPQHF	TGCGCCAGCAGCTTGACTGGGATAAGCAATCAGCCCCAGCATTTT	TRBJ1-5	TRBV5-1	-	-
CASSLLGRGRDEQYF	TGTGCCAGCAGTCTTCTAGGGCGGGGAAGGGACGAGCAGTACTTC	TRBJ2-7	TRBV13	-	once
CASSQGGLAGGSTDTQYF	TGTGCCAGCAGCCAAGGGGGACTAGCGGGAGGTAGCACAGATACGCAGTATTTT	TRBJ2-3	TRBV9	TRBD2	-
CASSLLGPNTEAFF	TGTGCCAGCAGTTTATTAGGTCCGAACACTGAAGCTTTCTTT	TRBJ1-1	TRBV28	-	-